This note documents a single TCR beta chain sequence. Produced via immunoSEQ multiplex PCR; TCRdb's table is partial and in-frame only. This table has roughly 100,000 clones, roughly 93% appearing once. With 6 bases clipped from V and 5 bases from J, the junction kept 7 bases outside the gene matches. This CDR3 comprises 15 residues. CDR1 MNHNY and CDR2 SVGAGI come from the germline V gene (reference sequence). This specimen comes from a study of siplizumab effects on memory and regulatory T cells. Source material: Tregs sorted from blood. J is TRBJ2-1 and V is TRBV6-6; TRBD2 agrees at 10 bases. This clonotype was obtained from a human donor in good health. The chain's CDR3 is CASRAAGLADNEQFF. The CDR3, as DNA: TGTGCCAGCAGAGCAGCAGGACTAGCGGACAATGAGCAGTTCTTC.